This T cell receptor beta chain was profiled in a study of T cell responses to AZD1222 COVID-19 vaccine. Study-wide results and limits: Baseline seropositivity occurred in only a handful of AZD1222 recipients. Once two AZD1222 doses were given, Spike-specific TCR breadth and depth went up.

This table comes from immunoSEQ multiplex PCR, and its TCRdb copy is limited to in-frame clones, with some not included. Here the sample spans about 64,000 clones, approximately 80% being singletons. A remark on this clone: Antigen specificity is unknown.

V shed 3 bases and J shed 4 bases, with 15 bases lying between them. The CDR3 is 15 residues long. Germline loops: CDR1 LNHDA, CDR2 SQIVND (reference sequence). The sequence derives from an adult who received the AZD1222 COVID-19 vaccine. The sequences come from peripheral blood, collected 28 days after the second AZD1222 dose. The chain joins TRBV19 to TRBJ1-1; tentative D call: TRBD1 (5 bases). The CDR3 bases are TGTGCCAGTAGTATTCTGGGGCCGGTGGGCACTGAAGCTTTCTTT. The encoded protein is CASSILGPVGTEAFF.